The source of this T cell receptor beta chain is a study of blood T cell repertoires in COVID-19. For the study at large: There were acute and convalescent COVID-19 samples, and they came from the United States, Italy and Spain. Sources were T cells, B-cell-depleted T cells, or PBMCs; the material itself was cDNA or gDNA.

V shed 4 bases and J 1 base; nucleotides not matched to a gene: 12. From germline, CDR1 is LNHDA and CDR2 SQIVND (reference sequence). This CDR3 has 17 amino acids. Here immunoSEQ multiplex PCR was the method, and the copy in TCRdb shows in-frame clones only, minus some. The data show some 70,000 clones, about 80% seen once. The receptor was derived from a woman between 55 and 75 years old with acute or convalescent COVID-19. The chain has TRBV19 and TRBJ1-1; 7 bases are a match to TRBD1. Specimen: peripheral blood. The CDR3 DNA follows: TGTGCCAGTAGTACCTATAGACAGGGTAAGGCGAACACTGAAGCTTTCTTT. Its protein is CASSTYRQGKANTEAFF. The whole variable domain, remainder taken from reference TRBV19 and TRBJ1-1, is DGGITQSPKYLFRKEGQNVTLSCEQNLNHDAMYWYRQDPGQGLRLIYYSQIVNDFQKGDIAEGYSVSREKKESFPLTVTSAQKNPTAFYLCASSTYRQGKANTEAFFGQGTRLTVV.